These T cell receptor beta chains were read from a single sample in a study of T cell repertoires in cytomegalovirus infection. The antigens these receptors bind are not known. TCRdb ran MiXCR on the reads and lists one entry per CDR3 protein. Among 450,000 to 650,000 distinct CDR3 sequences, around 40% were seen once, and the ten largest hold 48%. The sample here was cultured PBMCs, taken from culture after CMV antigen stimulation. These receptor sequences come from a human donor in good health (CMV status not recorded). Some clones in this sample may be carry-over from other donors' samples. Each CDR3 is given with its conserved first and last residue. A D gene is named only where the DNA matches it firmly. Clone size is not always given. Where it is, it says once, few, many or a class for expanded clones.

j_call: TRBJ2-7
clone_size: few
d_call: .
v_call: TRBV7-6
cdr3_aa: CASSPLTPGTSYEQYF
cdr3_nt: TGTGCCAGCAGTCCTTTGACGCCGGGAACCTCCTACGAGCAGTACTTC

j_call: TRBJ1-6
clone_size: .
d_call: .
v_call: TRBV12-3/TRBV12-4
cdr3_aa: CDSSLGQRTRLPRPLHF
cdr3_nt: TGTGACAGCAGTTTAGGTCAGAGAACGCGCTTACCCCGACCCCTCCACTTT

j_call: TRBJ2-4
clone_size: .
d_call: .
v_call: TRBV29-1
cdr3_aa: CSVEGGGAKNIQYF
cdr3_nt: TGCAGCGTTGAAGGCGGCGGGGCCAAAAACATTCAGTACTTC

j_call: TRBJ2-1
clone_size: .
d_call: .
v_call: TRBV20-1
cdr3_aa: CSAPPPVGDNEQFF
cdr3_nt: TGCAGCGCGCCCCCACCCGTCGGGGACAATGAGCAGTTCTTC

j_call: TRBJ1-2
clone_size: few
d_call: .
v_call: TRBV12-3/TRBV12-4
cdr3_aa: CASSLGPDGYTF
cdr3_nt: TGTGCCAGCAGCCTAGGCCCAGATGGCTACACCTTC

j_call: TRBJ2-1
clone_size: many
d_call: .
v_call: TRBV7-2
cdr3_aa: CASTPGSLSYNEQFF
cdr3_nt: TGTGCCAGCACCCCCGGGTCCCTCTCCTACAATGAGCAGTTCTTC

j_call: TRBJ2-1
clone_size: .
d_call: .
v_call: TRBV2
cdr3_aa: CASMRGNNEQFF
cdr3_nt: TGTGCCAGCATGCGGGGTAACAATGAGCAGTTCTTC

j_call: TRBJ2-1
clone_size: few
d_call: .
v_call: TRBV6-2/TRBV6-3
cdr3_aa: CASSYYAPGAGEKYNEQFF
cdr3_nt: TGTGCCAGCAGTTACTACGCCCCAGGGGCGGGAGAGAAATACAATGAGCAGTTCTTC

j_call: TRBJ1-1
clone_size: .
d_call: TRBD1
v_call: TRBV29-1
cdr3_aa: CSVGRDRVDTEAFF
cdr3_nt: TGCAGCGTTGGCAGGGACAGGGTCGACACTGAAGCTTTCTTT

j_call: TRBJ1-5
clone_size: .
d_call: .
v_call: TRBV7-2
cdr3_aa: CASSLGGYEPQHF
cdr3_nt: TGTGCCAGCAGCTTAGGCGGGTATGAGCCCCAGCATTTT

j_call: TRBJ2-2
clone_size: .
d_call: TRBD1
v_call: TRBV24-1
cdr3_aa: CATSLRSGTVNTGELFF
cdr3_nt: TGTGCCACCAGTCTAAGGTCGGGGACAGTAAACACCGGGGAGCTGTTTTTT

j_call: TRBJ1-2
clone_size: .
d_call: TRBD1
v_call: TRBV4-3
cdr3_aa: CASSQVTGGLEGYTF
cdr3_nt: TGCGCCAGCAGCCAAGTTACAGGGGGCCTAGAGGGCTACACCTTC

j_call: TRBJ1-5
clone_size: .
d_call: TRBD1
v_call: TRBV20-1
cdr3_aa: CSARIYQQGASNQPQHF
cdr3_nt: TGCAGTGCTAGAATCTACCAACAGGGGGCGAGCAATCAGCCCCAGCATTTT

j_call: TRBJ1-1
clone_size: few
d_call: .
v_call: TRBV11-2
cdr3_aa: CASSFTTANTEAFF
cdr3_nt: TGTGCCAGCAGCTTTACGACAGCGAACACTGAAGCTTTCTTT

j_call: TRBJ1-5
clone_size: .
d_call: .
v_call: TRBV19
cdr3_aa: CASSTRRSNQPQHF
cdr3_nt: TGTGCCAGTAGTACCCGACGGAGCAATCAGCCCCAGCATTTT

j_call: TRBJ2-1
clone_size: once
d_call: .
v_call: TRBV20-1
cdr3_aa: CSARDLMGVGQRTDNEQFF
cdr3_nt: TGCAGTGCTAGAGATCTCATGGGGGTAGGCCAGCGGACAGACAATGAGCAGTTCTTC

j_call: TRBJ2-5
clone_size: once
d_call: TRBD1
v_call: TRBV7-2
cdr3_aa: CASSLAGETGGGETQYF
cdr3_nt: TGTGCCAGCAGCTTAGCGGGCGAAACAGGGGGCGGGGAGACCCAGTACTTC

j_call: TRBJ2-1
clone_size: .
d_call: TRBD2
v_call: TRBV7-2
cdr3_aa: CASTRGREEGASSYNEQFF
cdr3_nt: TGTGCCAGCACCCGGGGACGGGAGGAAGGGGCTAGCTCCTACAATGAGCAGTTCTTC

j_call: TRBJ2-3
clone_size: .
d_call: .
v_call: TRBV20-1
cdr3_aa: CSAAQLTDPRDTQYF
cdr3_nt: TGCAGTGCCGCACAATTGACAGACCCTAGGGATACGCAGTATTTT

j_call: TRBJ2-7
clone_size: .
d_call: .
v_call: TRBV28
cdr3_aa: CASSLSPAYEQYF
cdr3_nt: TGTGCCAGCAGTTTATCTCCCGCCTACGAGCAGTACTTC

j_call: TRBJ1-5
clone_size: .
d_call: .
v_call: TRBV7-9
cdr3_aa: CASIKGSQSNQPQHF
cdr3_nt: TGTGCCAGCATCAAGGGGTCCCAGAGCAATCAGCCCCAGCATTTT

j_call: TRBJ1-5
clone_size: .
d_call: .
v_call: TRBV7-2
cdr3_aa: CASSPGVVVGNQPQHF
cdr3_nt: TGTGCCAGCAGCCCCGGTGTGGTCGTGGGCAATCAGCCCCAGCATTTT

j_call: TRBJ2-1
clone_size: few
d_call: .
v_call: TRBV11-1
cdr3_aa: CASRFRRANEQFF
cdr3_nt: TGTGCCAGCAGATTCCGGCGGGCCAATGAGCAGTTCTTC

j_call: TRBJ2-3
clone_size: .
d_call: .
v_call: TRBV6-8
cdr3_aa: CASSSRTGRDTQYF
cdr3_nt: TGTGCCAGCAGTTCTCGGACTGGAAGGGATACGCAGTATTTT